The 2 T cell receptor beta chains given below trace back to one sample, sequenced in a study of OX40 agonist ivuxolimab in advanced cancers. Profiling relied on immunoSEQ multiplex PCR, and the TCRdb table lists in-frame clones only, not all of them. The sample yields fewer than 85,000 clones, roughly four fifths seen once. The sequences come from CD4+ or CD8+ T cells sorted from blood, collected in a trial of the OX40 agonist ivuxolimab. The source is an adult with an advanced solid tumor such as melanoma, head and neck, liver or kidney cancer.

V is TRBV18 and J is TRBJ2-1; 10 positions match TRBD2. Germline values: CDR1 KGHSH, CDR2 LQKENI. Trimming removed 2 bases from V and 5 bases from J; junction bases left unmatched: 3. This CDR3 contains 15 residues. The CDR3 DNA is TGTGCCAGCTCACCAAGCGGGGGGGAAAACAATGAGCAGTTCTTC. Translating gives CASSPSGGENNEQFF.

The chain employs TRBV7-8 and TRBJ2-2, with TRBD1 as a possible D gene (6 bases). CDR1 SGHVS and CDR2 FQNEAQ come from the germline V gene. Trimming took 3 bases from V and 4 from J, leaving 9 bases between them. The length of the CDR3 is 14 residues. The CDR3 nucleotides read TGTGCCAGCAGCTTCAACAGGGCCACCGGGGAGCTGTTTTTT. Translated, it gives CASSFNRATGELFF.